This entry is about one T cell receptor (beta chain). The CDR3 is made up of 19 amino acids. CDR1 and CDR2 from the germline V gene are SGHVS and FQNEAQ. The V and J ends lost 6 bases and 1 base respectively, with 22 bases between them. This record belongs to a study of blood T cell repertoires in COVID-19. Overall study context: COVID-19 samples collected from the United States, Italy and Spain covered acute and convalescent phases. Sources were T cells, B-cell-depleted T cells, or PBMCs; the material itself was cDNA or gDNA.

In the study's own analysis: Amplifying reference gene primers gave estimates of nucleated cell counts. Clones were sequenced by immunoSEQ multiplex PCR, and TCRdb holds only the in-frame ones, with some missing. V and J calls and clone size are copied from that table; D and trimming were computed from the DNA. The data show nearly 45,000 clones, roughly 80% seen once. Sequenced: peripheral blood. The chain joins TRBV7-8 to TRBJ2-6; maybe TRBD1 (6 bases). The clonotype was recovered from a man between 65 and 85 years old with acute or convalescent COVID-19. CDR3 in DNA: TGTGCCAGCAGTCCAATTAGCACAGGGAGAAGGTCTGGGGCCAACGTCCTGACTTTC. It codes for CASSPISTGRRSGANVLTF.